This is a list of T cell receptor beta chains from one sample in a study of T-cell memory formation after mild COVID-19. TCRdb re-called the 5' RACE reads through MiXCR, storing one row per CDR3 protein. The sample has 550,000 to 650,000 distinct CDR3 sequences, 15% to 20% seen once. The sequenced sample was PBMCs or a T cell subset sorted from them (not recorded which). Receptors originate from an adult woman who had mild COVID-19 (a few samples of this study predate the infection). Cell type and time point are not known. The CDR3 runs from the conserved cysteine through the conserved F or W. D genes are given only for firm matches. The size field is filled for only some rows; it gives once, few, many or a size class.

j_call v_call d_call clone_size cdr3_nt cdr3_aa
TRBJ2-7 TRBV18 TRBD2 - TGTGCCAGCTCACGAGGGACTAGCGATCGGGGGGACTTC CASSRGTSDRGDF
TRBJ2-1 TRBV24-1 - - TGTGCCACCAGTGATATTATAGTGGGGGACAATGAGCAGTTCTTC CATSDIIVGDNEQFF
TRBJ1-6 TRBV12-3/TRBV12-4 - few TGTGCCAGCAGTTTTAGGGCAGGAGATTCACCCCTCCACTTT CASSFRAGDSPLHF
TRBJ1-1 TRBV7-2 - - TGTGCCAGCAGCTTATCGAGGGACTTTAACACTGAAGCTTTCTTT CASSLSRDFNTEAFF
TRBJ2-1 TRBV20-1 TRBD1 few TGCAGTGCTAGAGATGGCCGGGACAGGTACAATGAGCAGTTCTTC CSARDGRDRYNEQFF
TRBJ1-1 TRBV6-1 - few TGTGCCAGCAGTAACAGGGCCCGCGTGCCGAACACTGAAGCTTTCTTT CASSNRARVPNTEAFF
TRBJ2-7 TRBV11-3 - few TGTGCCAGCAGCTTAGTGACGGACTACGAGCAGTACTTC CASSLVTDYEQYF
TRBJ2-7 TRBV10-3 TRBD2 few TGTGCCATCAGTGAGGCTAGCGGGAGGGGCGGCTACGAGCAGTACTTC CAISEASGRGGYEQYF
TRBJ2-1 TRBV6-2/TRBV6-3 - - TGTGCCAGCAGGCGCCGTGGAGACAATGAGCAGTTCTTC CASRRRGDNEQFF
TRBJ2-7 TRBV5-1 - - TGCGCCAGCAGCTTCGAGGGAGTTGGTCCGGACGAGCAGTACTTC CASSFEGVGPDEQYF
TRBJ2-3 TRBV4-3 TRBD1 - TGCGCCAGCAGCCGCGACAGGGTGGGGGCCGGAAGCACAGATACGCAGTATTTT CASSRDRVGAGSTDTQYF
TRBJ1-1 TRBV5-1 - few TGCGCCAGCAGCTTGGGCGCGGGGGAAGGGAACACTGAAGCTTTCTTT CASSLGAGEGNTEAFF
TRBJ2-7 TRBV5-4 - few TGTGCCAGCAGCCCGGGGTCCACCGTAGGCCGGGGGCAGTACTTC CASSPGSTVGRGQYF
TRBJ1-1 TRBV5-4 - - TGTGCCAGCAGCGGGAAGAAATTAAACACTGAAGCTTTCTTT CASSGKKLNTEAFF